What follows are 26 T cell receptor beta chains derived from one specimen sequenced in a study of T cells in Graves' hyperthyroidism and ophthalmopathy. Researchers amplified the TCR beta CDR3 regions from RNA transcripts. TCR CDR3 regions were first amplified by RT-PCR with HTBI primers. TCRdb ran MiXCR on the multiplex PCR reads and lists one entry per CDR3 protein. The table has hundreds of thousands of distinct CDR3 sequences, 38% seen once; the top ten hold approximately 8.7%. The material sequenced was blood. Receptor source: a man aged 18 to 30 with Graves' hyperthyroidism.

There are a few counts of this clonotype. The chain is built from TRBV12-3 or TRBV12-4 and TRBJ1-6; 8 nucleotides match TRBD1. V trimming: 6 bases; J trimming: 7 bases; junction bases outside the gene matches: 8. The CDR3 is made up of 15 amino acids. The CDR3 DNA is TGTGCCAGCAGGCGGACAGGGCCCAGCAATTCACCCCTCCACTTT. This sequence encodes CASRRTGPSNSPLHF.

Of note for this clonotype: This could be a read error, since a much larger clone is one nucleotide away. This chain uses TRBV7-2 with TRBJ2-5; 11 positions agree with TRBD2. The last part of the DNA fits TRBJ2-7 better; the J call may be wrong. The CDR3 runs 14 residues. In germline, CDR1 is SGHTA, CDR2 FQGNSA. The CDR3 coding sequence is TGTGTCAGCAGCTCACTAGCGGGAGAAGACGAGCAGTACTTC. Translation: CVSSSLAGEDEQYF.

V is TRBV12-3 or TRBV12-4 and J is TRBJ1-2; 12 nucleotides agree with TRBD1. The CDR3 consists of 16 residues. The V and J ends lost 10 bases and 6 bases, in that order; junction bases with no gene match: 15. The CDR3 region is CATYAPGQGARHGYTF. CDR3 nucleotide sequence: TGTGCCACCTATGCGCCGGGACAGGGGGCGCGACATGGCTACACCTTC.

V gene TRBV7-9 combines with J gene TRBJ1-1; D unresolved. The CDR3 has 12 residues. V lost 4 bases to trimming and J lost 8 bases, with 11 bases between them. Looked up from germline, CDR1 is SEHNR and CDR2 is FQNEAQ (reference sequence). CDR3 residues: CASSSPLGEAFF. The CDR3, as DNA: TGTGCCAGCAGCTCCCCCCTCGGAGAAGCTTTCTTT.

In this sample, this clonotype turned up once. A read error may produce the germline difference seen at one junction end. CDR3: CASSQPAGTGSPGELFF. CDR3 bases: TGCGCCAGCAGTCAACCAGCTGGGACAGGGAGTCCCGGGGAGCTGTTTTTT. J is TRBJ2-2 and V is TRBV25-1; 9 bases align to TRBD1. CDR1 and CDR2 (germline): MGHDK, SYGVNS. The CDR3 has 17 amino acids.

This clonotype was found many times. The chain links TRBV7-9 to TRBJ2-5, with 11 positions matching TRBD2. This CDR3 comprises 16 residues. Germline assignment: CDR1 SEHNR and CDR2 FQNEAQ (reference sequence). V trimming: 1 base; J trimming: 2 bases; junction bases outside the gene matches: 3. In nucleotides, the CDR3 is TGTGCCAGCAGCTTAGGAACTAGCGGGAGTCAAGAGACCCAGTACTTC. This translates into CASSLGTSGSQETQYF.

Only a few counts were recorded for this clonotype. DNA for the CDR3: TGTGCCAGCAGCATTGGACAGCGTAGGGAGACCCAGTACTTC. Protein: CASSIGQRRETQYF. The chain joins TRBV5-6 to TRBJ2-5; the D gene is possibly TRBD1 (6 bases). The CDR3 has 14 residues. From germline, CDR1 is SGHDT and CDR2 YYEEEE. Trimming left V 4 bases short and J 5 bases short, with 15 bases between.

Only a few counts were recorded for this clonotype. This chain connects TRBV4-1 to TRBJ2-5, with D maybe TRBD2 (6 bases). The CDR3 has 16 amino acids. CDR1 is MGHRA and CDR2 is YSYEKL in the germline V gene. The V end was cut by 1 base, the J end by 3 bases, with 15 bases between. The DNA of the CDR3 is TGCGCCAGCAGCCAAGTATGGCTAGCGCAAAAAGAGACCCAGTACTTC. Translated: CASSQVWLAQKETQYF.

V gene TRBV6-2 or TRBV6-3 combines with J gene TRBJ2-6, with D possibly TRBD2 on 6 matching bases. CDR1 MNHEY and CDR2 SVGEGT come from the germline V gene. Trimming cost V 5 bases and J 12 bases, with 11 bases left between them. The CDR3 loop spans 12 amino acids. CDR3 amino acids: CASSPGLPVLTF. Here the CDR3 DNA reads TGTGCCAGCAGTCCGGGACTTCCCGTCCTGACTTTC.

This clonotype was observed a handful of times. The chain has TRBV5-1 and TRBJ2-7; D is uncertain. CDR3 length equals 15 residues. From germline, CDR1 is SGHRS and CDR2 YFSETQ. Trimming stripped 1 base from V and 2 bases from J, with 13 bases between. This CDR3 reads CASSLKWTDPYEQYF. CDR3 coding DNA: TGCGCCAGCAGCTTGAAGTGGACGGACCCCTACGAGCAGTACTTC.

Concerning this clonotype itself: One end of the junction is discordant with germline, which a read error may explain. This chain uses TRBV10-3 with TRBJ2-2; D unresolved. From germline, CDR1 is ENHRY and CDR2 SYGVKD. This CDR3 has 14 residues. CDR3 bases: TGTGCCAGCAGTTACGAGCTTGACACCGGGGAGCTGTTTTTT. Translating it yields CASSYELDTGELFF.

This clonotype was seen many times. CDR3 sequence (DNA): TGTGCCAGCAGCCGGTTGAGGGATCAGCCCCAGCATTTT. This translates into CASSRLRDQPQHF. This chain uses TRBV12-3 or TRBV12-4 with TRBJ1-5; D unresolved. V was cut by 6 bases and J by 5 bases, with 11 bases left in between. This CDR3 is built from 13 residues.

This clonotype came up many times. V gene TRBV29-1 combines with J gene TRBJ1-1; D not resolved. The CDR3 spans 10 residues. Germline loops: CDR1 SQVTM, CDR2 ANQGSEA. V was cut by 3 bases and J by 7 bases, with 6 bases left in between. The CDR3 coding sequence is TGCAGCGTTGACAAAGGTGAAGCTTTCTTT. Protein sequence: CSVDKGEAFF.

The V and J genes are TRBV12-3 or TRBV12-4 and TRBJ2-5, with D perhaps TRBD2 (6 bases). This CDR3 spans 14 amino acids. Trimming pared 3 bases from V and 5 bases from J, leaving 13 bases between. CDR3 DNA sequence: TGTGCCAGCAGTTTTGACGGCGGGGCGGAGACCCAGTACTTC. Protein product: CASSFDGGAETQYF.

Points on this clonotype: The final CDR3 position lacks the conserved phenylalanine or tryptophan, pointing to a likely read error. V usage is TRBV5-6 and J usage is TRBJ2-7; 7 positions agree with TRBD1. The CDR3 consists of 13 residues. Germline assignment: CDR1 SGHDT and CDR2 YYEEEE. Trimming cost V 5 bases and J 2 bases; bases outside gene matches: 4. The CDR3 region has the DNA TGTGCCAGCAGTGGAGACAGGGCCTACGAGCAGTACCTC. It specifies CASSGDRAYEQYL.

This clonotype occurred many times. The V gene is TRBV19, the J gene TRBJ2-5; TRBD1 matches at 8 bases. The junction had 10 bases not matched to a gene; V was cut back by 6 bases and J by 7 bases. This CDR3 region has 14 residues. Germline V lookup: CDR1 LNHDA, CDR2 SQIVND (reference sequence). The CDR3 is CASRTDRGSGTQYF. The CDR3 region has the DNA TGTGCCAGTAGGACCGACAGGGGAAGCGGGACCCAGTACTTC. Drawing the rest from reference TRBV19 and TRBJ2-5, the complete variable domain is DGGITQSPKYLFRKEGQNVTLSCEQNLNHDAMYWYRQDPGQGLRLIYYSQIVNDFQKGDIAEGYSVSREKKESFPLTVTSAQKNPTAFYLCASRTDRGSGTQYFGPGTRLLVL.

The chain's CDR3 is CASSQSKDDQETQYF. CDR3 sequence (DNA): TGTGCCAGCAGCCAATCGAAGGACGACCAAGAGACCCAGTACTTC. The chain links TRBV14 to TRBJ2-5; D gene ambiguous. V gave up 2 bases and J gave up 0 bases, with 10 bases separating them. This CDR3 is built from 15 residues. Germline V gene data show CDR1 as SGHDN and CDR2 as FVKESK. Together with reference TRBV14 and TRBJ2-5, the CDR3 gives the full variable domain: EAGVTQFPSHSVIEKGQTVTLRCDPISGHDNLYWYRRVMGKEIKFLLHFVKESKQDESGMPNNRFLAERTGGTYSTLKVQPAELEDSGVYFCASSQSKDDQETQYFGPGTRLLVL.

The J gene is TRBJ2-2, the V gene TRBV29-1, with 7 bases lining up with TRBD1. V gave up 7 bases and J gave up 8 bases; unmatched junction bases: 10. Germline V gene data show CDR1 as SQVTM and CDR2 as ANQGSEA. The CDR3 loop spans 13 amino acids. CDR3 amino acids: CSASEGAGGELFF. DNA for the CDR3: TGCAGCGCTTCCGAGGGGGCGGGTGGGGAGCTGTTTTTT.

The sample holds many counts of this clonotype. V and J are TRBV20-1 and TRBJ1-6; D uncertain. V dropped 3 bases and J dropped 7 bases, with 13 bases sitting between them. Germline CDR1 and CDR2: DFQATT and SNEGSKA (reference sequence). The CDR3 is made up of 14 amino acids. The CDR3 region has the DNA TGCAGTGCTAGTGTCCGGGTAGGGAATTCACCCCTCCACTTT. Protein product: CSASVRVGNSPLHF.

This chain joins TRBV20-1 and TRBJ2-3; D is undetermined. With 2 bases removed from V and 0 bases from J, the gap between germline ends came to 3 bases. The V gene's germline CDR1 is DFQATT and CDR2 SNEGSKA (reference sequence). This CDR3 region has 12 residues. CDR3 coding DNA: TGCAGTGCTAGACGAAGCACAGATACGCAGTATTTT. This codes for CSARRSTDTQYF.

The table lists this clonotype with a few counts. The gene calls are TRBV12-3 or TRBV12-4 and TRBJ2-2; a weak D match, TRBD1 (5 bases). Trimming shortened V by 7 bases and J by 0 bases, and 12 bases separated the two germline ends. CDR3 length: 15 amino acids. The CDR3 bases are TGTGCCAGCATAAGCAGACAGCCGAACACCGGGGAGCTGTTTTTT. Amino acid sequence: CASISRQPNTGELFF.

This CDR3 reads CASSHRTGEDSPLHF. In DNA form, the CDR3 reads TGCGCCAGCAGCCACAGGACAGGGGAGGATTCACCCCTCCACTTT. V usage is TRBV4-1 and J usage is TRBJ1-6; TRBD1 agrees at 9 bases. The CDR3 has 15 residues. J lost 8 bases, V lost 3 bases, and 5 bases had no gene match. Germline V gives CDR1 MGHRA, CDR2 YSYEKL.

The chain employs TRBV19 and TRBJ1-5, with TRBD1 matching 11 bases. This CDR3 comprises 15 residues. CDR1 LNHDA and CDR2 SQIVND come from the germline V gene (reference sequence). The CDR3 sequence: CGQPPGQGVCQPQHF. As DNA, the CDR3 is TGTGGCCAACCTCCGGGACAGGGGGTTTGTCAGCCCCAGCATTTT.

In the case of this clonotype: This could be a read error, since a much larger clone is one nucleotide away. The V and J genes are TRBV2 and TRBJ2-7; D call uncertain. The germline CDR1 and CDR2 sequences are SNHLY and FYNNEI. Trimming pared 1 base from V and 2 bases from J, leaving 9 bases between. The CDR3 loop spans 14 amino acids. The CDR3 DNA is TGTGCCAGCAGTGAAGGCAGGTTAGCCTACGAGCAGTACTTC. It translates to CASSEGRLAYEQYF.

The chain uses TRBV12-3 or TRBV12-4 and TRBJ1-1, with D hard to call. Trimming pared 2 bases from V and 6 bases from J, leaving 10 bases between. This CDR3 is 13 amino acids long. CDR3 bases: TGTGCCAGCAGTTTAAGGCAGAGCCCTGAAGCTTTCTTT. Translation: CASSLRQSPEAFF.

The chain employs TRBV5-1 and TRBJ2-5; 8 positions agree with TRBD2. V dropped 6 bases and J dropped 5; count of bases not matched to a gene: 12. The CDR3 spans 15 residues. Germline loops: CDR1 SGHRS, CDR2 YFSETQ. CDR3: CASTSSFSGNETQYF. The CDR3, as DNA: TGCGCCAGCACTTCTTCATTTAGCGGGAATGAGACCCAGTACTTC.